The 20 T cell receptor beta chains below were found in one sample sequenced in a study of CD4 and CD8 cells across lung adenocarcinoma regions. One entry per CDR3 protein, called by TCRdb with MiXCR from the PCR reads. This sample has 13,000 or so distinct CDR3 sequences; about 56% occur once, and the top ten carry 30% to 45%. The material sequenced was CD8+ T cells from the margin of a lung tumor. The receptors come from a female donor with lung adenocarcinoma. The CD4 and CD8 labels of this study may be unreliable.

CDR3 sequence: CASSYRTTRAGIAYEQYF. DNA for the CDR3: TGTGCCAGCAGTTATCGGACAACGAGAGCGGGAATCGCCTACGAGCAGTACTTC. The chain uses TRBV6-9 and TRBJ2-1; TRBD2 agrees at 7 bases. The closer fit of TRBJ2-7 to the DNA end suggests the J call may be wrong. The length of the CDR3 is 18 residues. Per the germline V gene, CDR1 is MNHGY and CDR2 is SVAAGI.

This clonotype is categorized as medium-sized. The rearrangement links TRBV14 to TRBJ2-3; 12 nucleotides agree with TRBD2. The V segment lost 4 bases and the J segment 2 bases; nucleotides outside the gene matches: 7. CDR1 and CDR2 from the germline V gene are SGHDN and FVKESK. The CDR3 runs to 17 residues. The CDR3 sequence: CASSPLAGGLVTDTQYF. DNA for the CDR3: TGTGCCAGCAGCCCACTAGCGGGGGGTCTTGTCACAGATACGCAGTATTTT.

The J gene is TRBJ2-1, the V gene TRBV27; 11 bases agree with TRBD2. In germline, CDR1 is MNHEY, CDR2 SMNVEV (reference sequence). The CDR3 sequence is 20 residues long. The V and J ends lost 3 bases and 9 bases, in that order; junction bases with no gene match: 22. CDR3 DNA: TGTGCCAGCAGTTTCCGCACCCCCCGCTTAGCGGGAGGGTCAAATAGTGAGCAGTTCTTC. Its protein is CASSFRTPRLAGGSNSEQFF.

Points on this clonotype: Germline is not matched at one junction end, which may reflect a read error. The chain couples TRBV10-1 to TRBJ2-3; TRBD1 aligns across 8 bases. The CDR3 contains 14 residues. Germline loops: CDR1 WNHNN, CDR2 SYGVQD (reference sequence). The CDR3 bases are TGCGGCAGCAGGGGGCTAAGTGCCAAAGATATTCAGTATTTT. Translated, it gives CGSRGLSAKDIQYF.

On this clonotype itself: Germline and junction disagree at one end, which may indicate a read error. The chain uses TRBV6-1 and TRBJ2-5, with D tentatively TRBD1 or TRBD2 (6 bases each). The CDR3 loop spans 14 amino acids. Germline V gene lookup returns CDR1 MNHNS and CDR2 SASEGT. As DNA, the CDR3 is TGTGCGGGTCTGGGGGGCGGTGACCAAAAGACCCAGTACTTC. It translates to CAGLGGGDQKTQYF.

About this clonotype: At one end the junction does not follow the germline gene, possibly because of a read error. The chain has TRBV7-2 and TRBJ2-5, with 11 bases matching TRBD2. This CDR3 has 17 residues. The germline V gene has CDR1 SGHTA and CDR2 FQGNSA. CDR3 amino acids: CASSGGGSGGDQDTQYF. For the CDR3, the DNA is TGTGCCAGCAGCGGGGGGGGTAGCGGGGGGGACCAAGATACCCAGTACTTC.

The chain has TRBV6-5 and TRBJ1-1; unclear D gene. In germline, CDR1 is MNHEY, CDR2 SVGAGI. Trimming shortened V by 2 bases and J by 4 bases, and 14 bases separated the two germline ends. This CDR3 is 15 amino acids long. Here the CDR3 DNA reads TGTGCCAGCAGTTACCCCTCGGGAGTCGGCACTGAAGCTTTCTTT. Translated: CASSYPSGVGTEAFF.

At least ten counts were recorded for this clonotype. The rearrangement links TRBV6-5 to TRBJ1-6, with TRBD1 matching over 8 bases. The CDR3 extends over 16 amino acids. The ends lost 0 bases at V and 10 bases at J; junction bases unmatched: 8. From germline, CDR1 is MNHEY and CDR2 SVGAGI. Written as DNA, the CDR3 is TGTGCCAGCAGTTACTCGGTCCAGGGGGCGAGATCACCCCTCCACTTT. It translates to CASSYSVQGARSPLHF.

A remark on this clonotype: Germline and junction disagree at one end, which may indicate a read error. CDR3 sequence reads: CASSPRGLPAKNTQYF. The DNA for the CDR3 is TGTGCCAGCAGTCCTAGGGGGCTCCCAGCCAAAAACACGCAGTATTTC. This rearrangement joins TRBV6-1 to TRBJ2-4; 7 bases are shared with TRBD1. Germline V CDR1 and CDR2: MNHNS, SASEGT. This CDR3 spans 16 amino acids.

V gene TRBV10-1 combines with J gene TRBJ2-1; D could derive from TRBD1 or TRBD2 (6 bases each). Between the trimmed V and J ends, which lost 4 bases and 9 bases, there was a span of 13 bases. CDR1 WNHNN and CDR2 SYGVQD come from the germline V gene (reference sequence). The CDR3 totals 13 residues. CDR3 amino acids: CASSGPEGGEQFF. In nucleotides, the CDR3 is TGCGCCAGCAGTGGACCGGAGGGGGGTGAGCAGTTCTTC.

In this sample, this clonotype turned up a few times. V usage is TRBV24-1 and J usage is TRBJ2-5; D is undetermined. Per the germline V gene, CDR1 is KGHDR and CDR2 is SFDVKD. The CDR3 contains 12 residues. V was cut by 7 bases and J by 2 bases, with 7 bases left in between. This CDR3 reads CATRAEQETQYF. CDR3 DNA: TGTGCCACCAGGGCAGAGCAAGAGACCCAGTACTTC.

For this clonotype: The junction departs from germline at one end; a sequencing error may be responsible. The V and J genes are TRBV10-2 and TRBJ2-4; 11 positions agree with TRBD2. Germline V gene lookup returns CDR1 WSHSY and CDR2 SAAADI. CDR3 length: 15 amino acids. The CDR3 here is CASRDLAGGTNTQYF. CDR3 bases: TGCGCCAGCAGAGATCTAGCGGGGGGCACAAACACGCAGTATTTC.

The chain uses TRBV6-4 and TRBJ2-4; 10 nucleotides align to TRBD1. The J call may be incorrect, as the DNA end agrees better with TRBJ2-1. CDR1 and CDR2 (germline): MRHNA, SNTAGT. The CDR3 has 15 residues. This CDR3 is CASSVGTGDEDEQFF. As DNA, the CDR3 is TGTGCCAGCAGTGTGGGGACAGGGGATGAGGATGAGCAGTTCTTC.

About this clonotype: Mismatch with germline at one junction end may stem from a read error. The V and J genes are TRBV10-1 and TRBJ2-3; D possibly matches TRBD1 or TRBD2 (5 bases each). Germline V gives CDR1 WNHNN, CDR2 SYGVQD (reference sequence). There are 14 residues in the CDR3. The CDR3 is CAGSESRLGETQYF. CDR3 nucleotide sequence: TGCGCCGGCAGTGAGTCGCGTCTGGGGGAGACCCAGTACTTT.

By proportion, this clonotype is medium-sized. The rearrangement joins TRBV6-1 to TRBJ2-5; 7 bases line up with TRBD2. The length of the CDR3 is 17 residues. From germline, CDR1 is MNHNS and CDR2 SASEGT. Unmatched junction bases numbered 10, after V lost 3 bases and J lost 0 bases. CDR3 coding DNA: TGTGCCAGCAGTGACGGGCTGGCGGGGGTAAACCAAGAGACCCAGTACTTC. This codes for CASSDGLAGVNQETQYF.

This chain links TRBV4-1 with TRBJ2-3; 9 bases match TRBD1. Germline V gene lookup returns CDR1 MGHRA and CDR2 YSYEKL. V lost 4 bases, J lost 3 bases, and 5 bases stayed unmatched. The CDR3 runs to 15 residues. CDR3 sequence reads: CASSRGDRATDTQYF. In DNA, the CDR3 is TGCGCCAGCAGCCGAGGGGACAGGGCGACAGATACGCAGTATTTT.

This clonotype was found many times. This chain links TRBV6-5 with TRBJ1-6; no clear D. This CDR3 contains 15 residues. V lost 4 bases, J lost 7 bases, and 14 bases lay in between. CDR1 and CDR2 (germline): MNHEY, SVGAGI. CDR3 sequence: CASSSRLGINSPLHF. CDR3 bases: TGTGCCAGCAGTTCCCGACTGGGCATAAATTCACCCCTCCACTTT.

This chain joins TRBV10-1 and TRBJ2-2, with D perhaps matching TRBD2 (6 bases). The V gene's germline CDR1 is WNHNN and CDR2 SYGVQD (reference sequence). The length of the CDR3 is 13 residues. V lost 6 bases and J 7 bases, leaving 12 bases between the germline ends. The CDR3 sequence is CASSDGTYGELFF. In DNA, the CDR3 is TGCGCCAGCAGCGACGGGACTTACGGGGAGCTGTTTTTT.

The V and J genes are TRBV27 and TRBJ2-4; either TRBD1 or TRBD2 may fit D (5 bases each). Germline V gene sequence: CDR1 MNHEY, CDR2 SMNVEV (reference sequence). CDR3 size: 15 residues. V was cut by 4 bases and J by 0 bases, with 10 bases left in between. The CDR3, as DNA: TGTGCCAGCAGTTCGGGGCCGCGAGCCAAAAACATTCAGTACTTC. Its protein is CASSSGPRAKNIQYF.

This clonotype came up a few times. V usage is TRBV3-1 and J usage is TRBJ2-2; D unresolved. Trimming took 0 bases from V and 7 from J, leaving 6 bases between them. The CDR3 extends over 13 amino acids. Germline CDR1 reads LGHDT; CDR2 reads YNNKEL (reference sequence). CDR3 sequence reads: CASSQDRRGELFF. CDR3 bases: TGTGCCAGCAGCCAAGATAGGCGCGGGGAGCTGTTTTTT.